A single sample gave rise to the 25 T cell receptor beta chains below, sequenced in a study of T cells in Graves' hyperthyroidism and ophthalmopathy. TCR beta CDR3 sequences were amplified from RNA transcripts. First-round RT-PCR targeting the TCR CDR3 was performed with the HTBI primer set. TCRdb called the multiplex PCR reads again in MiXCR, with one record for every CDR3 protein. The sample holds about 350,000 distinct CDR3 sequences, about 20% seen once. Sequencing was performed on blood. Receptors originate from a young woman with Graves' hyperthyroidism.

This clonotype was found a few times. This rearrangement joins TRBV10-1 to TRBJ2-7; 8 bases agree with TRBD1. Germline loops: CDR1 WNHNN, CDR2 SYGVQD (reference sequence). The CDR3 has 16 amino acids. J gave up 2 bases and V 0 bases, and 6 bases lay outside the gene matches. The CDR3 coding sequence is TGCGCCAGCAGTGAGTCCCCGGGACAGGCGACCTACGAGCAGTACTTC. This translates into CASSESPGQATYEQYF.

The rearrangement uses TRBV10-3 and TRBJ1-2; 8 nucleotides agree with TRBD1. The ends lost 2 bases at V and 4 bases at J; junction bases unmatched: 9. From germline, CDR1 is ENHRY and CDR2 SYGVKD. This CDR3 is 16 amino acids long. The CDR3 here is CAISELAGGSTYGYTF. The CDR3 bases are TGTGCCATCAGTGAGCTGGCAGGGGGCTCTACCTATGGCTACACCTTC.

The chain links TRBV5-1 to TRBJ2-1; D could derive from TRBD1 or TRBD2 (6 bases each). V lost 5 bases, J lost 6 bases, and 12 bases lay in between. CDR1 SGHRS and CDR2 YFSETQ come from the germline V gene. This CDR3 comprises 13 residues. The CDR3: CASRGGIGNEQFF. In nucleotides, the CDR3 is TGCGCCAGCAGAGGGGGGATCGGCAATGAGCAGTTCTTC.

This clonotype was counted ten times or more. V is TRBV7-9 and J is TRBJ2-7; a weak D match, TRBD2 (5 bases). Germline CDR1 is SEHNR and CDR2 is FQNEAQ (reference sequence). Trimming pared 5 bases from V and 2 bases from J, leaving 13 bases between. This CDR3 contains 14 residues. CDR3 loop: CASSPTAGTYEQYF. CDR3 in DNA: TGTGCCAGCAGCCCCACCGCGGGTACCTACGAGCAGTACTTC.

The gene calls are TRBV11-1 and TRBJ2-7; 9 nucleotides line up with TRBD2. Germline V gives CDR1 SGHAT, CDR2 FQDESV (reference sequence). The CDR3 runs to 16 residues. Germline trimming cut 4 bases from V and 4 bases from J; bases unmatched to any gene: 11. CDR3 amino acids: CASSSAGTSKFYEQYF. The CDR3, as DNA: TGTGCCAGCAGCTCAGCCGGGACTAGCAAGTTTTACGAGCAGTACTTC.

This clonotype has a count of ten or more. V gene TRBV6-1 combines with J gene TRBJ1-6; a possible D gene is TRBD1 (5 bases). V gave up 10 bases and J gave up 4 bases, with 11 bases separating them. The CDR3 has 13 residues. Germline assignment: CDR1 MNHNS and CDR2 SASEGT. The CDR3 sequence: CATAGTYNSPLHF. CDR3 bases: TGTGCCACCGCAGGGACGTATAATTCACCCCTCCACTTT.

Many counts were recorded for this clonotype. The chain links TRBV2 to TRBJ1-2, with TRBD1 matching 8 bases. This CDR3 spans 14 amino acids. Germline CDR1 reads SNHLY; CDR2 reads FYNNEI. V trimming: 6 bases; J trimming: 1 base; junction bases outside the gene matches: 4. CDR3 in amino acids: CASRWDRINYGYTF. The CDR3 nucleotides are TGTGCCAGCAGATGGGACAGGATTAACTATGGCTACACCTTC. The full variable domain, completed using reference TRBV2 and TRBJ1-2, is EPEVTQTPSHQVTQMGQEVILRCVPISNHLYFYWYRQILGQKVEFLVSFYNNEISEKSEIFDDQFSVERPDGSNFTLKIRSTKLEDSAMYFCASRWDRINYGYTFGSGTRLTVV.

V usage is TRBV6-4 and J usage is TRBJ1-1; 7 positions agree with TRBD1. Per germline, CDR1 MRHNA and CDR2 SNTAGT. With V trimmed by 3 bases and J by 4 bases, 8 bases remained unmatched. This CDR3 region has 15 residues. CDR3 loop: CASSENARGGTEAFF. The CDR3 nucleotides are TGTGCCAGCAGTGAAAACGCCAGGGGGGGCACTGAAGCTTTCTTT.

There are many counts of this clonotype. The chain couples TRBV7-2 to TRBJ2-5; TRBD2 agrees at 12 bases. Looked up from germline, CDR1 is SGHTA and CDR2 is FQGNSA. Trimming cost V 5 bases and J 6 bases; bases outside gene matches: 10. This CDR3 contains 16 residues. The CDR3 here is CASSVQLAGGSKTQYF. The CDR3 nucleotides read TGTGCCAGCAGCGTTCAACTAGCGGGGGGTTCGAAGACCCAGTACTTC.

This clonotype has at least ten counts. The CDR3 DNA reads as TGTGCCAGCAGTGAAATGAGGAGTAACACTGAAGCTTTCTTT. Translation gives CASSEMRSNTEAFF. This chain joins TRBV2 and TRBJ1-1; the D is unclear. The CDR3 has 14 amino acids. Trimming cost V 2 bases and J 2 bases, with 9 bases left between them. Looked up from germline, CDR1 is SNHLY and CDR2 is FYNNEI.

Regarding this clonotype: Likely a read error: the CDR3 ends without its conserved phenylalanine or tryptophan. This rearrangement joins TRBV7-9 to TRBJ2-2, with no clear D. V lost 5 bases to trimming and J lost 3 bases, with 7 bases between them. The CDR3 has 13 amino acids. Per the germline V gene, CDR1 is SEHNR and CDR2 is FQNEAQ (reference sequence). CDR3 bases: TGTGCCAGCAGCCGCGGCGACACCGGGGAGCTGTTTTTG. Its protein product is CASSRGDTGELFL.

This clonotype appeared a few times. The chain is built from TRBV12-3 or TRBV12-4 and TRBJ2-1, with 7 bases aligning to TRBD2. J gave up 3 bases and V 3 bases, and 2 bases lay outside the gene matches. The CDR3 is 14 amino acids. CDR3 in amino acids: CASSFGGIYNEQFF. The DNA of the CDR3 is TGTGCCAGCAGTTTCGGGGGGATCTACAATGAGCAGTTCTTC.

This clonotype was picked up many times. Here the CDR3 reads CASSVGGDAQFGYTF. CDR3 sequence (DNA): TGTGCCAGTAGTGTCGGGGGGGACGCCCAGTTTGGCTACACCTTC. This sequence joins TRBV19 and TRBJ1-2; a possible D gene is TRBD1 (5 bases). V lost 5 bases and J 7 bases, leaving 20 bases between the germline ends. The germline gives CDR1 LNHDA, CDR2 SQIVND (reference sequence). CDR3 length: 15 residues.

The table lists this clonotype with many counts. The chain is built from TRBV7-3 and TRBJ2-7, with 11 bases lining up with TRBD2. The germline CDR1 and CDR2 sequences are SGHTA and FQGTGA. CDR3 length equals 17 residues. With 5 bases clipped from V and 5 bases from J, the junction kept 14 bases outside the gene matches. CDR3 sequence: CASSQSSTSGVFHEQYF. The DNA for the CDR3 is TGTGCCAGCAGCCAAAGTTCGACTAGCGGGGTTTTCCACGAGCAGTACTTC. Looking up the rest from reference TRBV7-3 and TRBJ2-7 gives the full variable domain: GAGVSQTPSNKVTEKGKYVELRCDPISGHTALYWYRQSLGQGPEFLIYFQGTGAADDSGLPNDRFFAVRPEGSVSTLKIQRTERGDSAVYLCASSQSSTSGVFHEQYFGPGTRLTVT.

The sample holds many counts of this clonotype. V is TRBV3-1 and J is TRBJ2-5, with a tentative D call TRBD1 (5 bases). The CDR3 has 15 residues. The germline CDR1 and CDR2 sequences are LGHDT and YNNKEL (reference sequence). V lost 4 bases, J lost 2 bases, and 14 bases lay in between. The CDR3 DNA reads TGTGCCAGCAGCCTTCTGGCAGGGCAACAAGAGACCCAGTACTTC. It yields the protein CASSLLAGQQETQYF.

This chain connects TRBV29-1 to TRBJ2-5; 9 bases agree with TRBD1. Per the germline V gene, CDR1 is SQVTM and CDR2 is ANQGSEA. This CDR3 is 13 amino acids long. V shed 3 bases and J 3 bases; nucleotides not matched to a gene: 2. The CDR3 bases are TGCAGCGTTGAGGGGACAGGGAAAGAGACCCAGTACTTC. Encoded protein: CSVEGTGKETQYF. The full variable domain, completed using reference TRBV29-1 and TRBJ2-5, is SAVISQKPSRDICQRGTSLTIQCQVDSQVTMMFWYRQQPGQSLTLIATANQGSEATYESGFVIDKFPISRPNLTFSTLTVSNMSPEDSSIYLCSVEGTGKETQYFGPGTRLLVL.

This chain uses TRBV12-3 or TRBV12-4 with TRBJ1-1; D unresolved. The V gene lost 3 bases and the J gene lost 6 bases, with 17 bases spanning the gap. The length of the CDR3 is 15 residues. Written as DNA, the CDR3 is TGTGCCAGCAGTTTGGCGGTCTCGACATCGCCTGAAGCTTTCTTT. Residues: CASSLAVSTSPEAFF.

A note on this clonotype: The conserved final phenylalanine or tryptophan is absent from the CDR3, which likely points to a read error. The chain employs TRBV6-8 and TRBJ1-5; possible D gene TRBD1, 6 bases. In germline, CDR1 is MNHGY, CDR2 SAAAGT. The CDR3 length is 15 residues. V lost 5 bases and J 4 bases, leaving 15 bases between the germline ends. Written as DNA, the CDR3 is TGTGCCAGCAGTGAGACTGGACAGCAAAATCAGCCCCAGCATTAT. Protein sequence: CASSETGQQNQPQHY.

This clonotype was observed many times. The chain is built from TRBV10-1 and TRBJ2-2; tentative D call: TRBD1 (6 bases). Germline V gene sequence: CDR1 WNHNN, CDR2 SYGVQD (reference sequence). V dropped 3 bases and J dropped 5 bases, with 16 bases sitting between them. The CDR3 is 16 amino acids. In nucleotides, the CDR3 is TGCGCCAGCAGTGAAACACAGGGTTTTGGGACCGGGGAGCTGTTTTTT. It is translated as CASSETQGFGTGELFF.

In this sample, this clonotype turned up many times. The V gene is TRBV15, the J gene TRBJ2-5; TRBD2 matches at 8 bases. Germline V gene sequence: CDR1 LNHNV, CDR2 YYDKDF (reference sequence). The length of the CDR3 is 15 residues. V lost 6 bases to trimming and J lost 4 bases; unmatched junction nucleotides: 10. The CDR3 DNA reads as TGTGCCACCAGTCAAGAGCGGGGGTTATCAGAGACCCAGTACTTC. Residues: CATSQERGLSETQYF.

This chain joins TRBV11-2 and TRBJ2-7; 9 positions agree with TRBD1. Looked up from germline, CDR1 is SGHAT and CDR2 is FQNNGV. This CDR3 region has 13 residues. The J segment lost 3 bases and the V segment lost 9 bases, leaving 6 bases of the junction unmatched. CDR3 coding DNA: TGTGCCAGAAACTGGGACAGGGACTACGAGCAGTACTTC. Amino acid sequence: CARNWDRDYEQYF.

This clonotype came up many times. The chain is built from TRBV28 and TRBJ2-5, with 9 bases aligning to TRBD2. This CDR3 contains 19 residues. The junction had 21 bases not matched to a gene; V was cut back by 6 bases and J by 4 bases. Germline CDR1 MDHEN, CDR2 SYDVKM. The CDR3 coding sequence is TGTGCCAGCAGCTACAACCCTAGGGCTAGCGGGGATCCGGGAGAGACCCAGTACTTC. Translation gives CASSYNPRASGDPGETQYF.

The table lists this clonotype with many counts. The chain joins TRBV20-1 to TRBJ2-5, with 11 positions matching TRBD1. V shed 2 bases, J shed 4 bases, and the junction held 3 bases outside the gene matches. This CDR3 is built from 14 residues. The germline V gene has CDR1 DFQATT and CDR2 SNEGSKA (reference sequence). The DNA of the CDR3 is TGCAGTGCTAGAAGGGACAGGGGGAGAGAGACCCAGTACTTC. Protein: CSARRDRGRETQYF.

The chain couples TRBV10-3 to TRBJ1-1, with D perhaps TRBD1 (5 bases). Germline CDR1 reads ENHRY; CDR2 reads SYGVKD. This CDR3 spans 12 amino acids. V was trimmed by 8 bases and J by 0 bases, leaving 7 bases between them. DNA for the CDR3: TGTGCCATCGGGACTTTGAACACTGAAGCTTTCTTT. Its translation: CAIGTLNTEAFF.

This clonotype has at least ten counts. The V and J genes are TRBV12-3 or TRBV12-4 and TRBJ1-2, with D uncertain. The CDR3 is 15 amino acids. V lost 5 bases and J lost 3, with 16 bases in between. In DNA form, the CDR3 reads TGTGCCAGCAGTCTCCCGGAGGGAGACGACTATGGCTACACCTTC. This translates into CASSLPEGDDYGYTF.